Shown below are 9 T cell receptor beta chains from a single sample sequenced in a study of CD8 T cells in Susac syndrome. Roughly 0.45 to 1 ug RNA was reverse transcribed with random hexamers. One entry per CDR3 protein results from TCRdb running MiXCR on the immunoSEQ multiplex PCR reads. The sample has approximately 220,000 distinct CDR3 sequences, more than 85% seen once. Sequencing used CD8+ T cells from PBMCs. The receptors shown here come from a human donor with multiple sclerosis.

The chain has TRBV2 and TRBJ1-1; 9 bases are a match to TRBD1. V lost 9 bases, J lost 1 base, and 6 bases stayed unmatched. The CDR3 runs to 14 residues. Germline CDR1 SNHLY, CDR2 FYNNEI. The CDR3 DNA follows: TGTGCCAGGACGCCGGGACAGGGGAACACTGAAGCTTTCTTT. Translation: CARTPGQGNTEAFF.

The chain is built from TRBV7-9 and TRBJ2-6; D remains ambiguous. The CDR3 is 19 amino acids. Germline V CDR1 and CDR2: SEHNR, FQNEAQ (reference sequence). V was trimmed by 1 base and J by 0 bases, leaving 16 bases between them. The CDR3 here is CASSLGVSSFSSGANVLTF. CDR3 DNA: TGTGCCAGCAGCTTAGGCGTAAGCTCCTTTAGCTCTGGGGCCAACGTCCTGACTTTC. The full variable domain, in which reference TRBV7-9 and TRBJ2-6 provide the parts outside the CDR3, is DTGVSQNPRHKITKRGQNVTFRCDPISEHNRLYWYRQTLGQGPEFLTYFQNEAQLEKSRLLSDRFSAERPKGSFSTLEIQRTEQGDSAMYLCASSLGVSSFSSGANVLTFGAGSRLTVL.

The genes are TRBV28 and TRBJ2-1; D is uncertain. Germline loops: CDR1 MDHEN, CDR2 SYDVKM. The V gene lost 3 bases and the J gene lost 10 bases, with 10 bases spanning the gap. This CDR3 contains 12 residues. In DNA form, the CDR3 reads TGTGCCAGCAGTTTTCCCACCCCCGAGCAGTTCTTC. It encodes CASSFPTPEQFF.

The chain links TRBV4-1 to TRBJ1-5; D possibly corresponds to TRBD1 (6 bases). The V end lost 0 bases, the J end lost 4 bases, and 16 bases lay between the germline ends. Germline CDR1 MGHRA, CDR2 YSYEKL. The CDR3 spans 17 residues. DNA of the CDR3: TGCGCCAGCAGCCAAGAAACACTAGGGGGGAGGAATCAGCCCCAGCATTTT. The encoded protein is CASSQETLGGRNQPQHF.

The chain uses TRBV7-9 and TRBJ1-2, with D possibly matching TRBD1 (5 bases). Germline values: CDR1 SEHNR, CDR2 FQNEAQ (reference sequence). The V gene lost 0 bases and the J gene lost 5 bases, with 7 bases spanning the gap. This CDR3 has 13 residues. CDR3: CASSLAGTYGYTF. The CDR3 DNA reads TGTGCCAGCAGCTTAGCTGGGACTTATGGCTACACCTTC.

The CDR3 region has the DNA TGTGCCAGCAGCCAAGATGTGAGGGTTAATTCACCCCTCCACTTT. Protein: CASSQDVRVNSPLHF. V is TRBV4-2 and J is TRBJ1-6; D ambiguous. The V and J ends lost 0 bases and 6 bases respectively, with 9 bases between them. Germline CDR1 reads LGHNA; CDR2 reads YNFKEQ. The CDR3 consists of 15 residues.

J is TRBJ1-1 and V is TRBV5-4; 12 nucleotides agree with TRBD1. Trimming took 4 bases from V and 9 from J; bases not matched to a gene: 4. CDR3 length equals 13 residues. Germline V gives CDR1 SGHNT, CDR2 YYREEE (reference sequence). The DNA for the CDR3 is TGTGCCAGCAGCGACGGGACAGGGGGCAAAGCTTTCTTT. Translating it yields CASSDGTGGKAFF.

V usage is TRBV20-1 and J usage is TRBJ2-3; D may be TRBD2 (6 bases). Germline V lookup: CDR1 DFQATT, CDR2 SNEGSKA (reference sequence). The CDR3 consists of 14 residues. V lost 0 bases and J lost 5, with 12 bases in between. For the CDR3, the DNA is TGCAGTGCTAGAGAGGTATCGCGGGAAGATACGCAGTATTTT. Amino acid sequence: CSAREVSREDTQYF.

This chain uses TRBV12-5 with TRBJ2-1, with 10 bases identical to TRBD2. Germline V gives CDR1 LGHNT, CDR2 FRNRAP. The CDR3 contains 15 residues. Trimming removed 5 bases from V and 2 bases from J; junction bases left unmatched: 3. The chain's CDR3 is CASGLGLAAYNEQFF. The CDR3 DNA reads as TGTGCTAGTGGTCTCGGACTAGCGGCCTACAATGAGCAGTTCTTC.